Listed below are T cell receptor beta chains from one sample, sequenced in a study of OX40 agonist ivuxolimab in advanced cancers. Only in-frame clones appear in the TCRdb table, and some are missing; sequencing was by immunoSEQ multiplex PCR. This table has about 54,000 clones, 75% to 90% appearing once. Sequenced material: CD4+ or CD8+ T cells sorted from blood, taken in a trial of the OX40 agonist ivuxolimab. These receptors were collected from an adult with an advanced solid tumor such as melanoma, head and neck, liver or kidney cancer. The conserved cysteine and the conserved F or W are not part of the CDR3 here.

v_gene	len	j_gene	CDR3aa
TRBV19	14	TRBJ1-6	ASSPTSRGLGSPLH
TRBV6-1	12	TRBJ2-3	ASSDGLATDTQY
TRBV5-4	15	TRBJ2-5	ASSLWGSPRSQETQY
TRBV5-1	13	TRBJ2-2	ASSFDTKGTGELF
TRBV6-1	15	TRBJ2-3	ASSEIGGSGGTDTQY
TRBV5-5	11	TRBJ2-1	ASSFGLTNEQF
TRBV30	13	TRBJ1-2	AWSVPTVGDYGYT
TRBV11-2	13	TRBJ2-2	ASSSMTSGGGELF
TRBV27	13	TRBJ1-6	ASSFEQGARSPLH
TRBV5-1	15	TRBJ2-2	ASSFNPSGVETGELF
TRBV19	13	TRBJ1-3	ASSLQGSPGNTIY
TRBV7-9	14	TRBJ1-2	ASSSQAEGPFYGYT
TRBV7-9	15	TRBJ1-4	ASSYESGLSANEKLF
TRBV25-1	12	TRBJ2-3	ASSDRGPTDTQY
TRBV19	12	TRBJ1-4	ASSPTGPEEKLF
TRBV6-1	10	TRBJ1-4	ASSQTAGVLF
TRBV28	14	TRBJ2-3	ASSPPSPGGVDTQY
TRBV6-5	9	TRBJ2-5	ASSKQETQY
TRBV7-9	13	TRBJ2-3	ASSGGPFSTDTQY
TRBV15	11	TRBJ1-1	ATSSLRSAEAF
TRBV4-2	14	TRBJ1-2	ASSQAGTGDLGGYT
TRBV5-5	13	TRBJ1-4	ASSQRDRPNEKLF
TRBV2	12	TRBJ2-7	ASSPRTGGYEQY
TRBV5-1	18	TRBJ2-3	ASSLFYRQGGVAGTDTQY
TRBV25-1	14	TRBJ2-4	ASSEAYSQGGNIQY
TRBV11-2	14	TRBJ2-7	ASSLVGGQGGYEQY
TRBV2	12	TRBJ2-1	ASNPGQGYSGQF
TRBV5-6	13	TRBJ2-5	ASSYGLADQETQY
TRBV19	12	TRBJ2-3	ASSITGAVDTQY
TRBV7-9	14	TRBJ2-3	ASSLTPTKGPDTQY
TRBV10-1	13	TRBJ2-7	ASSGYRGLSYEQY
TRBV7-9	17	TRBJ1-1	ASTKIEIQGAHERTEAF
TRBV7-9	13	TRBJ1-1	ASSLAQGLNTEAF
TRBV2	11	TRBJ1-6	ASSESQVGPLH
TRBV7-9	11	TRBJ1-2	ASSLGGDRGYT
TRBV29-1	11	TRBJ1-2	SARLITNYGYT
TRBV5-1	10	TRBJ1-1	ASSLEGTEAF
TRBV19	12	TRBJ2-3	ASSTVGGTDTQY
TRBV25-1	16	TRBJ1-6	ASSTTGGIGFGNSPLH
TRBV5-1	13	TRBJ2-5	ASSANTGIAETQY
TRBV5-1	13	TRBJ1-5	ASSFTGGSEQPQH
TRBV7-9	10	TRBJ1-1	ASSILSGGAF
TRBV18	14	TRBJ1-5	ASSPLGGGGNQPQH
TRBV7-8	13	TRBJ2-5	ASSLGDRPRETQY
TRBV4-1	16	TRBJ2-5	ASSQVSAGRGGGETQY
TRBV4-1	12	TRBJ2-1	ASSRGGFDNEQF
TRBV5-1	12	TRBJ1-4	ASSLEVNGEKLF
TRBV9	15	TRBJ2-1	ASSVATSGGSYNEQF
TRBV6-6	10	.	ASSYLGNEQY
TRBV7-3	14	TRBJ2-6	ASSPHSISGANVLT
TRBV2	11	TRBJ2-1	ASTMDREKGQF
TRBV10-1	11	TRBJ1-2	ASSEYRAYGYT
TRBV5-1	12	TRBJ2-7	ASSFGGDSYEQY